The 13 T cell receptor beta chains in this list originate from one sample, sequenced in a study of long-term antiretroviral therapy in people with HIV. Survey level was the resolution at which the v3.0 immunoSEQ assay ran. Data came from immunoSEQ multiplex PCR; TCRdb stores just in-frame clones and leaves some out. Of fewer than 45,000 clones detected, nearly 95% appear once; the ten largest clones hold less than 3%. The source was unsorted PBMCs, collected 3.7 years after starting antiretroviral therapy. Receptor source: a woman aged 50 to 65 with HIV.

This rearrangement joins TRBV5-4 to TRBJ1-2; D is ambiguous. V lost 0 bases to trimming and J lost 5 bases, with 8 bases between them. This CDR3 has 13 residues. CDR1 and CDR2 (germline): SGHNT, YYREEE (reference sequence). The CDR3 sequence: CASSLAGDYGYTF. The CDR3, as DNA: TGTGCCAGCAGCTTGGCTGGGGATTATGGCTACACCTTC.

V and J are TRBV10-3 and TRBJ1-1, with TRBD1 identical over 9 bases. The CDR3 covers 17 residues. The junction had 14 bases not matched to a gene; V was cut back by 7 bases and J by 2 bases. From germline, CDR1 is ENHRY and CDR2 SYGVKD. Here the CDR3 reads CAITPNPGQGINTEAFF. The CDR3 DNA is TGTGCCATCACCCCTAACCCGGGACAGGGAATCAACACTGAAGCTTTCTTT.

This chain connects TRBV11-2 to TRBJ1-5; D gene uncertain. Germline CDR1 reads SGHAT; CDR2 reads FQNNGV. CDR3 length equals 13 residues. V was clipped by 1 base and J by 0 bases, with 1 base between them. CDR3 nucleotide sequence: TGTGCCAGCAGCTTAGTTAGCAATCAGCCCCAGCATTTT. Translating it yields CASSLVSNQPQHF.

The rearrangement links TRBV28 to TRBJ2-1, with 7 bases identical to TRBD1. CDR1 MDHEN and CDR2 SYDVKM come from the germline V gene. With 9 bases clipped from V and 0 bases from J, the junction kept 5 bases outside the gene matches. CDR3 length equals 14 residues. DNA of the CDR3: TGTGCCAGTGGGACAGCGAGCTCCTACAATGAGCAGTTCTTC. This gives the protein CASGTASSYNEQFF.

The chain combines TRBV5-1 with TRBJ2-7; 7 bases are shared with TRBD1. Germline V CDR1 and CDR2: SGHRS, YFSETQ. The CDR3 covers 15 residues. Trimming at V came to 4 bases and at J to 0 bases, leaving 7 bases not matched to a gene. CDR3 protein: CASSPGTAASYEQYF. The CDR3 DNA follows: TGCGCCAGCAGCCCGGGGACAGCCGCCTCCTACGAGCAGTACTTC.

The chain couples TRBV4-1 to TRBJ2-7; TRBD1 agrees at 8 bases. Germline V lookup: CDR1 MGHRA, CDR2 YSYEKL. The length of the CDR3 is 14 residues. V shed 2 bases and J 3 bases; nucleotides not matched to a gene: 3. CDR3 in amino acids: CASSQSGTGYEQYF. The DNA for the CDR3 is TGCGCCAGCAGCCAATCCGGGACAGGCTACGAGCAGTACTTC.

The chain joins TRBV25-1 to TRBJ1-4; possibly TRBD1 for D (6 bases). Per germline, CDR1 MGHDK and CDR2 SYGVNS. V shed 2 bases and J shed 13 bases, with 20 bases lying between them. The CDR3 sequence is 15 residues long. CDR3 DNA sequence: TGTGCCAGCAGTGAACGCACAGGGTCGGAGTCTGGACTGTTTTTT. It codes for CASSERTGSESGLFF.

The CDR3 DNA sequence: TGTGCCAGTAGTATAGCCCGGGTATCTGGAAACACCATATATTTT. Translation gives CASSIARVSGNTIYF. V is TRBV19 and J is TRBJ1-3, with D unresolved. The CDR3 is 15 amino acids. V lost 1 base to trimming and J lost 1 base, with 8 bases between them. Germline V CDR1 and CDR2: LNHDA, SQIVND (reference sequence).

The chain recombines TRBV2 with TRBJ2-1; either TRBD1 or TRBD2 may fit D (5 bases each). Looked up from germline, CDR1 is SNHLY and CDR2 is FYNNEI. The CDR3 loop spans 14 amino acids. Trimming stripped 7 bases from V and 8 bases from J, with 18 bases between. The CDR3 sequence: CASNEGPYPHEQFF. DNA of the CDR3: TGTGCCAGCAACGAGGGACCGTATCCCCATGAGCAGTTCTTC.

The count of this clone is one. The chain uses TRBV7-2 and TRBJ2-2; 8 nucleotides match TRBD2. The germline CDR1 and CDR2 sequences are SGHTA and FQGNSA. Trimming removed 0 bases from V and 5 bases from J; junction bases left unmatched: 5. This CDR3 spans 16 amino acids. CDR3 residues: CASSLAAGGGTGELFF. In DNA form, the CDR3 reads TGTGCCAGCAGCTTAGCTGCGGGGGGTGGAACCGGGGAGCTGTTTTTT.

The rearrangement uses TRBV12-5 and TRBJ2-3; either TRBD1 or TRBD2 may supply D (7 bases each). Germline V CDR1 and CDR2: LGHNT, FRNRAP. V lost 5 bases and J lost 6, with 18 bases in between. This CDR3 has 15 residues. CDR3 in amino acids: CASGPRGGGKDTQYF. CDR3 in DNA: TGTGCTAGTGGTCCCAGGGGAGGGGGCAAGGATACGCAGTATTTT. The full variable domain, completed using reference TRBV12-5 and TRBJ2-3, is DARVTQTPRHKVTEMGQEVTMRCQPILGHNTVFWYRQTMMQGLELLAYFRNRAPLDDSGMPKDRFSAEMPDATLATLKIQPSEPRDSAVYFCASGPRGGGKDTQYFGPGTRLTVL.

This chain uses TRBV25-1 with TRBJ1-2; no firm D call. V lost 1 base to trimming and J lost 0 bases, with 12 bases between them. CDR1 is MGHDK and CDR2 is SYGVNS in the germline V gene. This CDR3 is 16 amino acids long. The CDR3 DNA reads TGTGCCAGCAGTGAATCCGGAAGCGCAGCTAACTATGGCTACACCTTC. Encoded protein: CASSESGSAANYGYTF.

This clone appeared once. The chain couples TRBV18 to TRBJ2-7, with 8 bases aligning to TRBD2. The V gene's germline CDR1 is KGHSH and CDR2 LQKENI. The CDR3 runs 14 residues. V trimming: 6 bases; J trimming: 2 bases; junction bases outside the gene matches: 6. CDR3 bases: TGTGCCAGCTCTCCCTCGGGGGGGGCCTACGAGCAGTACTTC. The encoded protein is CASSPSGGAYEQYF.